The clone carrying this TCR beta chain has only a few counts. As yet, its antigen is unknown. PBMCs stored at -80 C, 2 million in total, were the source of the unsorted libraries. With 10-nucleotide random UMIs included, cDNA was synthesized by 5'RACE. One entry per CDR3 protein results from TCRdb running MiXCR on the 5' RACE reads. The sample carries fewer than 35,000 distinct CDR3 sequences, approximately 4.4% recorded once. These data are taken from a study of neurological immune-mediated disorders. Study results and caveats: Healthy controls had more TCR clonal expansion than multiple sclerosis, which showed the least, whereas HTLV-1-associated myelopathy showed the most.

The CDR3 has 15 amino acids. The germline CDR1 and CDR2 sequences are MGHRA and YSYEKL. V was cut by 4 bases and J by 7 bases, with 19 bases left in between. This chain links TRBV4-1 with TRBJ1-1, with TRBD1 as a possible D gene (6 bases). The sample consisted of PBMCs. This clonotype was sampled from a young man in good health. In DNA form, the CDR3 reads TGCGCCAGCAGCCTGGGGGGCGTCGGGGCCGGTGAAGCTTTCTTT. Translation: CASSLGGVGAGEAFF.